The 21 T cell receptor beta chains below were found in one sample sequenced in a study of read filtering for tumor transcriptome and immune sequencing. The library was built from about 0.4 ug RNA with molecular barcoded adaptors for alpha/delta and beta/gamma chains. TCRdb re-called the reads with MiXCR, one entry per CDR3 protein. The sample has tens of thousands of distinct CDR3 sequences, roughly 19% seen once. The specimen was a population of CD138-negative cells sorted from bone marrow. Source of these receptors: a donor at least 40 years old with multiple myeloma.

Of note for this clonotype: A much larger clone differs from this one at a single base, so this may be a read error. The CDR3: CVTSRDLGTGGTEAFF. DNA for the CDR3: TGTGTCACCAGCAGAGATCTGGGGACAGGGGGAACTGAAGCTTTCTTT. V is TRBV15 and J is TRBJ1-1; 11 nucleotides line up with TRBD1. The CDR3 covers 16 residues. Germline CDR1 is LNHNV and CDR2 is YYDKDF (reference sequence).

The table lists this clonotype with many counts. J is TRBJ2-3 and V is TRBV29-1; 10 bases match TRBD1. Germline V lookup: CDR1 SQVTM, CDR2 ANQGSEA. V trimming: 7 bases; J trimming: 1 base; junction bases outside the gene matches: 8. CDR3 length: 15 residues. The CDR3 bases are TGCAGCGCCAGACAGGGGGCGGGGGGCACAGATACGCAGTATTTT. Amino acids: CSARQGAGGTDTQYF.

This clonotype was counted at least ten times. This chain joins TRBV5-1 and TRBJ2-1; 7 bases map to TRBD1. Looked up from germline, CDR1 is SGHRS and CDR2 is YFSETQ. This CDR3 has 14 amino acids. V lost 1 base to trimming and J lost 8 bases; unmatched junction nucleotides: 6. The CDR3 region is CASSLTGDFDEQFF. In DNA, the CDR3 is TGCGCCAGCAGCTTGACAGGGGATTTTGATGAGCAGTTCTTC.

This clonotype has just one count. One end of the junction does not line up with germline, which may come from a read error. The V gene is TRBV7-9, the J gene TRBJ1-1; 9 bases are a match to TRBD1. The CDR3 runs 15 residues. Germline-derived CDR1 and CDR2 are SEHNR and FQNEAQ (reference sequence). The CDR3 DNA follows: TGTACCAGCAGCTTCCGGGACAGGGTTAGCACTGAAGCTTTCTTT. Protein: CTSSFRDRVSTEAFF.

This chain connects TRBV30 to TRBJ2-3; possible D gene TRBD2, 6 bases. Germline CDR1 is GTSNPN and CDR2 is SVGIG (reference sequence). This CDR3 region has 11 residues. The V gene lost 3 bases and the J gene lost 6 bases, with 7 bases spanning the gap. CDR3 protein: CAWRGGDTQYF. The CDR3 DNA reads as TGTGCCTGGAGAGGAGGGGATACGCAGTATTTT.

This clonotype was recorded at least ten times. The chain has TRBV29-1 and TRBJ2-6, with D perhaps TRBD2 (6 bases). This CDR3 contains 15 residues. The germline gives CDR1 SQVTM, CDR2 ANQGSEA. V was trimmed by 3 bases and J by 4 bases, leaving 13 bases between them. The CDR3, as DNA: TGCAGCGTTGATGATTCGGGGGTAGGGGCCAACGTCCTGACTTTC. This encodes CSVDDSGVGANVLTF.

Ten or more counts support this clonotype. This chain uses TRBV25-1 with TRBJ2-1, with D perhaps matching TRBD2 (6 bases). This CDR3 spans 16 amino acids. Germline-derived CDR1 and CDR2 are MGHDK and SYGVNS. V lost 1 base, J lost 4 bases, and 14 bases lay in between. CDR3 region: CASSELTGSNYNEQFF. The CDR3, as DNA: TGTGCCAGCAGTGAATTGACCGGGAGTAATTACAATGAGCAGTTCTTC.

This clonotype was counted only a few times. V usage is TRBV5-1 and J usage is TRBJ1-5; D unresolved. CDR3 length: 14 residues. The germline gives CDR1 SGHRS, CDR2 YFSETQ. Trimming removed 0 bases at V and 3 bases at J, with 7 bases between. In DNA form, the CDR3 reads TGCGCCAGCAGCTTGGGTGGCCCCAATCAGCCCCAGCATTTT. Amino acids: CASSLGGPNQPQHF.

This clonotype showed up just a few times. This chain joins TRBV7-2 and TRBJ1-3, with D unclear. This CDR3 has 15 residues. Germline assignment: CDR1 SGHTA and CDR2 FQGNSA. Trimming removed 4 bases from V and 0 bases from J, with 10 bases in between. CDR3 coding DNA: TGTGCCAGCAGCTCCCAGGCGAGCTCTGGAAACACCATATATTTT. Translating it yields CASSSQASSGNTIYF.

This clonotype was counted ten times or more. The CDR3 loop is CASSLTLAGGSEQYF. In nucleotides, the CDR3 is TGTGCCAGCAGCTTAACACTAGCGGGGGGCTCCGAGCAGTACTTC. This rearrangement joins TRBV7-2 to TRBJ2-7, with 12 bases lining up with TRBD2. From germline, CDR1 is SGHTA and CDR2 FQGNSA. Trimming removed 2 bases from V and 6 bases from J; junction bases left unmatched: 5. CDR3 length: 15 residues.

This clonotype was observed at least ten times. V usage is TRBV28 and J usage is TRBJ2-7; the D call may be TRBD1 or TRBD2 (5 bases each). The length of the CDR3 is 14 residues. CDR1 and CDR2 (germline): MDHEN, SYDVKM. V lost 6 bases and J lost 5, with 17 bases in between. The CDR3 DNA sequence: TGTGCCAGCAGCCCCTTTTCCAGGGAGAACGAGCAGTACTTC. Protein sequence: CASSPFSRENEQYF.

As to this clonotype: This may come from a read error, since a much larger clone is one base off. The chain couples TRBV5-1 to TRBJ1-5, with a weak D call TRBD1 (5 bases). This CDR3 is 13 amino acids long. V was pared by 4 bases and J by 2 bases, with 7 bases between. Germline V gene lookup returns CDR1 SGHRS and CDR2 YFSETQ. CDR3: CASSTQGNQPQHF. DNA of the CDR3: TGCGCCAGCAGCACACAGGGCAATCAGCCCCAGCATTTT.

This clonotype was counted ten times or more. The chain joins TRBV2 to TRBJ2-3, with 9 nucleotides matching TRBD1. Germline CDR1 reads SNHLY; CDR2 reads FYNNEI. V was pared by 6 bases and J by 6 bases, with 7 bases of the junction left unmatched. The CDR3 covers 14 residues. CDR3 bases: TGTGCCAGCAGGGGGACAGGGAGAGCTGATACGCAGTATTTT. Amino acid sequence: CASRGTGRADTQYF.

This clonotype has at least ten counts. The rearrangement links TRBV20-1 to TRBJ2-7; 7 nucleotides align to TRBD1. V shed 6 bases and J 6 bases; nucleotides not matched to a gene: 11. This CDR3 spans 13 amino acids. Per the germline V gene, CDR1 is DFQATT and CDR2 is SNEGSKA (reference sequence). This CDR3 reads CSAKTGQVGEQYF. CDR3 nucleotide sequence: TGCAGTGCAAAGACAGGGCAGGTGGGCGAGCAGTACTTC.

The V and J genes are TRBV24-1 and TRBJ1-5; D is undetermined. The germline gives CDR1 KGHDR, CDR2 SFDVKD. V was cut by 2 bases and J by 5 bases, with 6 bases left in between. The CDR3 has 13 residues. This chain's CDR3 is CATSDYGDQPQHF. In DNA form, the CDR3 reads TGTGCCACCAGTGATTATGGAGATCAGCCCCAGCATTTT.

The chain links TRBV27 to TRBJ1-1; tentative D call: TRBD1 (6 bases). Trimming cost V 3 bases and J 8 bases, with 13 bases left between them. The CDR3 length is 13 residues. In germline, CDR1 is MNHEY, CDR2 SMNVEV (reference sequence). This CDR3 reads CASSFWAGAEAFF. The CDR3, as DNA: TGTGCCAGCAGTTTCTGGGCAGGGGCGGAAGCTTTCTTT.

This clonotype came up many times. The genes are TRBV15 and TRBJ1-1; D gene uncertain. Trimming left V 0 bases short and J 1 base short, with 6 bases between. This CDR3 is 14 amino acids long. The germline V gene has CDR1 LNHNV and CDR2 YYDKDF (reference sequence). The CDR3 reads CATSREETNTEAFF. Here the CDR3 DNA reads TGTGCCACCAGCAGAGAAGAGACGAACACTGAAGCTTTCTTT.

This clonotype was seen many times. The CDR3 reads CASSFDGNTGELFF. CDR3 in DNA: TGCGCCAGCAGCTTCGACGGGAACACCGGGGAGCTGTTTTTT. The gene calls are TRBV5-1 and TRBJ2-2; no clear D. V dropped 2 bases and J dropped 1 base, with 6 bases sitting between them. Germline CDR1 SGHRS, CDR2 YFSETQ. The CDR3 has 14 residues.

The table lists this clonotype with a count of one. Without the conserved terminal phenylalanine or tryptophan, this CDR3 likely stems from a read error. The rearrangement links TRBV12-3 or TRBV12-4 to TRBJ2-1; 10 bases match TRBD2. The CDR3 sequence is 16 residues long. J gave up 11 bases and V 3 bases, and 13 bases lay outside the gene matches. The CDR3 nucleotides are TGTGCCAGCAGTTTCGCGAGGCAAGCGGGGGGGCATCAGCAGTTCCTC. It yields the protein CASSFARQAGGHQQFL.

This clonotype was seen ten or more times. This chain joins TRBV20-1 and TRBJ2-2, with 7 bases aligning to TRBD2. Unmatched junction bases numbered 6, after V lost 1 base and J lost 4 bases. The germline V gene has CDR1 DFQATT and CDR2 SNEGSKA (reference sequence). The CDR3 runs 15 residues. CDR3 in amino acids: CSARAPGLLTGELFF. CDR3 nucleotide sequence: TGCAGTGCTAGAGCGCCGGGACTACTCACCGGGGAGCTGTTTTTT.

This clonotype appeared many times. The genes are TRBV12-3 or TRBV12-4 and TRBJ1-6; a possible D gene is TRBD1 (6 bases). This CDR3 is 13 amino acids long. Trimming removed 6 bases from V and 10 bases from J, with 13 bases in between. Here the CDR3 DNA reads TGTGCCAGCAGCCAGGGACAAGAATCACCCCTCCACTTT. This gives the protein CASSQGQESPLHF.